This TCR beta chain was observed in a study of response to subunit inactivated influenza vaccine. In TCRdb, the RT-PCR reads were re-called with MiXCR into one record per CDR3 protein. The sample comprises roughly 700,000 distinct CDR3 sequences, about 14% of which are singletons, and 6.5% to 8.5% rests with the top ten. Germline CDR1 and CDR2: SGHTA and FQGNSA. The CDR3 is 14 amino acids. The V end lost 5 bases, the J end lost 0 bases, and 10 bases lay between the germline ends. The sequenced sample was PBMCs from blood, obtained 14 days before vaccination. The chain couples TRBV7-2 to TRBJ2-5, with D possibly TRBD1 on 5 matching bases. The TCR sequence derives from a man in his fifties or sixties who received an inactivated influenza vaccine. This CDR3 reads CASSRKGNQETQYF. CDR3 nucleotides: TGTGCCAGCAGCAGAAAGGGGAACCAAGAGACCCAGTACTTC.